This passage covers 27 T cell receptor beta chains from one sample sequenced in a study of blood T cell repertoires in COVID-19. The protocol was immunoSEQ multiplex PCR, while the TCRdb copy is restricted to in-frame clones and leaves out a portion. The sample includes a few hundred thousand clones, 86% seen only once; the top ten take 1.5% to 2%. Sample: peripheral blood. These receptors were obtained from a woman aged 45-59 years with acute or convalescent COVID-19.

The J gene is TRBJ2-5, the V gene TRBV29-1; maybe TRBD2 (6 bases). CDR1 and CDR2 from the germline V gene are SQVTM and ANQGSEA. The CDR3 covers 14 residues. Trimming cost V 1 base and J 9 bases, with 18 bases left between them. The CDR3 bases are TGCAGCGTTGAAGTTATTGTCGGGAGAGGACCCCAGTACTTC. Amino acid sequence: CSVEVIVGRGPQYF.

The rearrangement uses TRBV24-1 and TRBJ2-1; TRBD2 matches at 9 bases. CDR3 length: 18 residues. V gave up 5 bases and J gave up 2 bases; unmatched junction bases: 12. Germline CDR1 and CDR2: KGHDR and SFDVKD. The CDR3 loop is CATSGTTLAGITYNEQFF. As DNA, the CDR3 is TGTGCCACCAGTGGAACCACTCTAGCGGGAATAACCTACAATGAGCAGTTCTTC.

The gene calls are TRBV7-9 and TRBJ1-1, with D uncertain. With 0 bases removed from V and 7 bases from J, the gap between germline ends came to 3 bases. Germline V gives CDR1 SEHNR, CDR2 FQNEAQ (reference sequence). This CDR3 contains 11 residues. CDR3 in DNA: TGTGCCAGCAGCTTAGCCCGTGAAGCTTTCTTT. It codes for CASSLAREAFF.

The chain carries TRBV5-1 and TRBJ1-3; 7 bases fit TRBD1. Unmatched junction bases numbered 4, after V lost 0 bases and J lost 4 bases. Germline CDR1 and CDR2: SGHRS and YFSETQ. The CDR3 length is 15 residues. CDR3 bases: TGCGCCAGCAGCTTGGTCGAGGGGGCCGGAAACACCATATATTTT. It specifies CASSLVEGAGNTIYF.

This clone occurred a few times. The chain has TRBV28 and TRBJ2-7; TRBD2 matches 14 bases. The CDR3 consists of 18 residues. Germline V gene data show CDR1 as MDHEN and CDR2 as SYDVKM. Trimming removed 1 base from V and 2 bases from J; junction bases left unmatched: 7. CDR3 residues: CASSLFQRLAGGTYEQYF. For the CDR3, the DNA is TGTGCCAGCAGTTTATTCCAGAGACTAGCGGGAGGGACCTACGAGCAGTACTTC.

In this sample, this clone turned up once. The genes are TRBV18 and TRBJ1-2; no firm D call. The CDR3 loop spans 14 amino acids. Germline values: CDR1 KGHSH, CDR2 LQKENI. Trimming removed 3 bases at V and 4 bases at J, with 12 bases between. CDR3 in DNA: TGTGCCAGCTCACCCCCCGGGGATCCCTATGGCTACACCTTC. This sequence encodes CASSPPGDPYGYTF.

For the CDR3, the DNA is TGTGCCAGCAGCCAGGCCGGGGGGGCGGTAGCCAAAAACATTCAGTACTTC. This encodes CASSQAGGAVAKNIQYF. The chain has TRBV14 and TRBJ2-4; 8 bases agree with TRBD2. Germline CDR1 is SGHDN and CDR2 is FVKESK. The CDR3 covers 17 residues. Germline trimming cut 3 bases from V and 0 bases from J; bases unmatched to any gene: 7.

This rearrangement joins TRBV4-3 to TRBJ1-2; D is possibly TRBD1 (6 bases). With 0 bases removed from V and 8 bases from J, the gap between germline ends came to 16 bases. The length of the CDR3 is 15 residues. The germline V gene encodes CDR1 LGHNA and CDR2 YSLEER. This CDR3 reads CASSQDPGTISGYTF. The CDR3 DNA follows: TGCGCCAGCAGCCAAGACCCCGGGACAATAAGCGGCTACACCTTC.

This clone was seen only once. The chain recombines TRBV5-1 with TRBJ1-1, with D possibly TRBD1 on 5 matching bases. In germline, CDR1 is SGHRS, CDR2 YFSETQ. The CDR3 is 15 residues long. The ends were cut back, 0 bases at V and 0 bases at J, with 9 bases in the middle. CDR3 loop: CASSLVGGVNTEAFF. The DNA for the CDR3 is TGCGCCAGCAGCTTGGTAGGAGGGGTGAACACTGAAGCTTTCTTT. Drawing the rest from reference TRBV5-1 and TRBJ1-1, the complete variable domain is KAGVTQTPRYLIKTRGQQVTLSCSPISGHRSVSWYQQTPGQGLQFLFEYFSETQRNKGNFPGRFSGRQFSNSRSEMNVSTLELGDSALYLCASSLVGGVNTEAFFGQGTRLTVV.

The V gene is TRBV7-3, the J gene TRBJ2-7; 7 bases line up with TRBD1. J was trimmed by 2 bases and V by 4 bases; bases with no gene match: 8. The CDR3 totals 15 residues. The germline CDR1 and CDR2 sequences are SGHTA and FQGTGA. CDR3 in amino acids: CASSSSGTDPYEQYF. The CDR3 DNA follows: TGTGCCAGCAGCTCTTCCGGGACAGATCCCTACGAGCAGTACTTC.

The chain couples TRBV24-1 to TRBJ2-1; 8 nucleotides agree with TRBD1. Germline-derived CDR1 and CDR2 are KGHDR and SFDVKD. V trimming: 4 bases; J trimming: 2 bases; junction bases outside the gene matches: 3. The CDR3 length is 15 residues. The CDR3 coding sequence is TGTGCCACCAGTGAGCAGGGGGCCGCCTACAATGAGCAGTTCTTC. Translated: CATSEQGAAYNEQFF.

This clone was detected only once. The chain is built from TRBV7-9 and TRBJ2-3; 10 bases line up with TRBD2. V gave up 3 bases and J gave up 5 bases; unmatched junction bases: 8. The germline V gene has CDR1 SEHNR and CDR2 FQNEAQ (reference sequence). This CDR3 has 16 residues. CDR3 in amino acids: CASSFPKREGRDTQYF. The CDR3 DNA is TGTGCCAGCAGCTTCCCGAAGCGGGAGGGCCGAGATACGCAGTATTTT. Drawing the rest from reference TRBV7-9 and TRBJ2-3, the complete variable domain is DTGVSQNPRHKITKRGQNVTFRCDPISEHNRLYWYRQTLGQGPEFLTYFQNEAQLEKSRLLSDRFSAERPKGSFSTLEIQRTEQGDSAMYLCASSFPKREGRDTQYFGPGTRLTVL.

The gene calls are TRBV28 and TRBJ1-4; D not resolved. This CDR3 contains 13 residues. Trimming shortened V by 5 bases and J by 5 bases, and 9 bases separated the two germline ends. Per germline, CDR1 MDHEN and CDR2 SYDVKM. CDR3 protein: CASSLGFNEKLFF. DNA for the CDR3: TGTGCCAGCAGTCTAGGCTTCAATGAAAAACTGTTTTTT.

V usage is TRBV7-9 and J usage is TRBJ1-2; D gene unclear. This CDR3 comprises 13 residues. CDR1 and CDR2 (germline): SEHNR, FQNEAQ (reference sequence). V gave up 2 bases and J gave up 6 bases, with 10 bases separating them. The CDR3 DNA sequence: TGTGCCAGCAGCTTATCGCAGATGAATGGCTACACCTTC. Its translation is CASSLSQMNGYTF.

The chain is built from TRBV6-2 or TRBV6-3 and TRBJ2-3; 12 bases line up with TRBD2. CDR1 is MNHEY, CDR2 SVGEGT, per germline. The CDR3 contains 17 residues. V lost 5 bases to trimming and J lost 2 bases; unmatched junction nucleotides: 8. Written as DNA, the CDR3 is TGTGCCAGCAGTCAGAGGACTAGCGGGGCACCCACAGATACGCAGTATTTT. Translated: CASSQRTSGAPTDTQYF.

The chain joins TRBV19 to TRBJ2-1, with a tentative D call TRBD2 (6 bases). The CDR3 contains 14 residues. Trimming cost V 6 bases and J 0 bases, with 9 bases left between them. CDR1 is LNHDA, CDR2 SQIVND, per germline (reference sequence). The CDR3 DNA sequence: TGTGCCAGTAGGGCGGGGAGCTCCTACAATGAGCAGTTCTTC. It encodes CASRAGSSYNEQFF.

The V gene is TRBV4-1, the J gene TRBJ1-1; tentative D call: TRBD1 (5 bases). The length of the CDR3 is 15 residues. The germline gives CDR1 MGHRA, CDR2 YSYEKL. The V and J ends lost 1 base and 5 bases respectively, with 14 bases between them. CDR3 DNA sequence: TGCGCCAGCAGCCAAGTGGCCGGGGGATCTACTGAAGCTTTCTTT. It is translated as CASSQVAGGSTEAFF.

J is TRBJ2-7 and V is TRBV6-5; TRBD2 might be the D (5 bases). Per germline, CDR1 MNHEY and CDR2 SVGAGI. Trimming removed 0 bases from V and 0 bases from J, with 12 bases in between. The CDR3 loop spans 16 amino acids. CDR3 DNA sequence: TGTGCCAGCAGTTACTCGAGGGTGGGGAGCTCCTACGAGCAGTACTTC. Protein sequence: CASSYSRVGSSYEQYF.

This sequence joins TRBV2 and TRBJ2-1; D gene unclear. The germline V gene has CDR1 SNHLY and CDR2 FYNNEI. The CDR3 totals 13 residues. The germline V and J ends were trimmed by 6 bases and 5 bases, with 11 bases remaining between them. The CDR3 loop is CASRDSLDNEQFF. The CDR3 region has the DNA TGTGCCAGCAGAGATTCACTGGACAATGAGCAGTTCTTC.

CDR3 in DNA: TGTGCCAGCAGCGTAGGAGGGGGGGCTCGGAACACTGAAGCTTTCTTT. Amino acid sequence: CASSVGGGARNTEAFF. The chain combines TRBV9 with TRBJ1-1; D perhaps matches TRBD1 (6 bases). This CDR3 region has 16 residues. V was cut by 0 bases and J by 1 base, with 13 bases left in between. The V gene's germline CDR1 is SGDLS and CDR2 YYNGEE.

The CDR3 loop reads CASSAGGHPNEKLFF. In DNA, the CDR3 is TGTGCCAGCAGCGCCGGGGGGCATCCTAATGAAAAACTGTTTTTT. V usage is TRBV9 and J usage is TRBJ1-4; D is perhaps TRBD1 (6 bases). The CDR3 totals 15 residues. The germline gives CDR1 SGDLS, CDR2 YYNGEE. V lost 3 bases and J 3 bases, leaving 12 bases between the germline ends. The whole variable domain, remainder taken from reference TRBV9 and TRBJ1-4, is DSGVTQTPKHLITATGQRVTLRCSPRSGDLSVYWYQQSLDQGLQFLIQYYNGEERAKGNILERFSAQQFPDLHSELNLSSLELGDSALYFCASSAGGHPNEKLFFGSGTQLSVL.

This chain joins TRBV6-1 and TRBJ1-1, with D maybe TRBD1 (5 bases). This CDR3 has 13 residues. CDR1 is MNHNS and CDR2 is SASEGT in the germline V gene. The V and J ends lost 3 bases and 4 bases respectively, with 9 bases between them. CDR3 DNA: TGTGCCAGCAGTGAGTCAGGGCGCACTGAAGCTTTCTTT. This gives the protein CASSESGRTEAFF.

CDR3 bases: TGTGCCAGCAGCCCGACAGGGGTTCAGCCCCAGCATTTT. This codes for CASSPTGVQPQHF. The chain is built from TRBV7-9 and TRBJ1-5, with 8 nucleotides matching TRBD1. V lost 5 bases to trimming and J lost 6 bases; unmatched junction nucleotides: 3. This CDR3 has 13 amino acids. Per germline, CDR1 SEHNR and CDR2 FQNEAQ (reference sequence).

The J gene is TRBJ1-1, the V gene TRBV11-2; D remains unclear. V was pared by 0 bases and J by 8 bases, with 10 bases between. The length of the CDR3 is 13 residues. Germline assignment: CDR1 SGHAT and CDR2 FQNNGV. This chain's CDR3 is CASSLDRLSEAFF. The CDR3 nucleotides read TGTGCCAGCAGCTTAGATAGACTGTCAGAAGCTTTCTTT.

This clone was observed a handful of times. This rearrangement joins TRBV28 to TRBJ2-5, with 12 bases identical to TRBD2. Trimming took 5 bases from V and 4 from J; bases not matched to a gene: 5. This CDR3 has 15 amino acids. Per the germline V gene, CDR1 is MDHEN and CDR2 is SYDVKM. The CDR3 DNA follows: TGTGCCAGCAGTACGACTAGCGGGAGAGGAGAGACCCAGTACTTC. Translated: CASSTTSGRGETQYF.

CDR3 region: CASSSQNQETQYF. The CDR3 DNA is TGTGCCAGCAGTTCACAGAACCAAGAGACCCAGTACTTC. The chain joins TRBV27 to TRBJ2-5; D call uncertain. CDR1 is MNHEY, CDR2 SMNVEV, per germline (reference sequence). Trimming took off 4 bases at V and 0 bases at J, with 6 bases between the two ends. The CDR3 has 13 amino acids.

The chain combines TRBV5-1 with TRBJ1-4; TRBD1 is a possible D gene (6 bases). V lost 2 bases and J lost 1, with 15 bases in between. The germline V gene has CDR1 SGHRS and CDR2 YFSETQ. This CDR3 has 17 residues. The CDR3 region has the DNA TGCGCCAGCAGCTTCGATCCGGACAGCGGAACTAATGAAAAACTGTTTTTT. Translation: CASSFDPDSGTNEKLFF.